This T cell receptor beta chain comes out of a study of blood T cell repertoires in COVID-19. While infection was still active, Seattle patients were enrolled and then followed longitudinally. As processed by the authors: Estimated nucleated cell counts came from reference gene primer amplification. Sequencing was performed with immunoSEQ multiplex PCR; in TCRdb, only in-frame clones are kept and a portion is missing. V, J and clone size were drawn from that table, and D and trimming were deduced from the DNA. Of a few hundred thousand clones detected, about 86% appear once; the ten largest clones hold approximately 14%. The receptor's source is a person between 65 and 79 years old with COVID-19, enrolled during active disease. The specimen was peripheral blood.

DNA of the CDR3: TGTGCCAGCAGCCAAGGGCATACGCAGTATTTT. Protein product: CASSQGHTQYF. The V gene is TRBV4-2, the J gene TRBJ2-3; no clear D. V shed 1 base and J shed 7 bases, with 3 bases lying between them. CDR1 LGHNA and CDR2 YNFKEQ come from the germline V gene. The length of the CDR3 is 11 residues.